This T cell receptor beta chain was sequenced for a study of T cells after yellow fever vaccination. V shed 2 bases, J shed 5 bases, and the junction held 3 bases outside the gene matches. The germline V gene has CDR1 SEHNR and CDR2 FQNEAQ (reference sequence). The CDR3 is 15 residues long. Template-switching 5'RACE yielded the TCR cDNA; a universal primer site and UMIs were added in the process. MiXCR was run by TCRdb on the 5' RACE reads, yielding one entry per CDR3 protein. The data show about 220,000 distinct CDR3 sequences, approximately 3.2% seen once. J is TRBJ1-6 and V is TRBV7-9; TRBD1 agrees at 7 bases. This sequence was found in a man aged 18 to 30 who received the YFV17D yellow fever vaccine. The input for sequencing was CD4+ T cells sorted from PBMCs, taken 10 days after the yellow fever booster vaccination. CDR3 region: CASSLQGVDNSPLHF. DNA for the CDR3: TGTGCCAGCAGCTTACAGGGGGTAGATAATTCACCCCTCCACTTT. The full variable domain, with the rest looked up from reference TRBV7-9 and TRBJ1-6, is DTGVSQNPRHKITKRGQNVTFRCDPISEHNRLYWYRQTLGQGPEFLTYFQNEAQLEKSRLLSDRFSAERPKGSFSTLEIQRTEQGDSAMYLCASSLQGVDNSPLHFGNGTRLTVT.